This section outlines one TCR beta chain sequence together with its context. In the original workflow: The authors estimated nucleated cell counts from reference gene primer amplification. Clones were sequenced by immunoSEQ multiplex PCR, and TCRdb holds only the in-frame ones, with some missing. V, J and clone size are those of that table, while D and trimming were read from the DNA. The sample consists of about 220,000 clones, approximately 80% of them appearing once. This record belongs to a study of blood T cell repertoires in COVID-19. Whole-study context: Sites across the United States, Italy and Spain contributed samples from acute and convalescent COVID-19. The cDNA or gDNA used as material had been derived from T cells, B-cell-depleted T cells, or PBMCs.

Trimming left V 5 bases short and J 9 bases short, with 14 bases between. The germline V gene encodes CDR1 SGHAT and CDR2 FQDESV (reference sequence). The CDR3 is 13 amino acids. The chain recombines TRBV11-1 with TRBJ2-1; D remains unclear. The sequence was obtained from a human donor in a cohort sampled during active COVID-19. The sample consisted of peripheral blood. CDR3 loop: CASSLGRGGEQFF. The CDR3 region has the DNA TGTGCCAGCAGCCTTGGTCGAGGCGGTGAGCAGTTCTTC.